Listed below are T cell receptor beta chains from one sample, sequenced in a study of blood T cells in healthy people across ages. One entry per CDR3 protein, called by TCRdb with MiXCR from the 5' RACE reads. The sample lists 800,000 or so distinct CDR3 sequences; roughly 25% were seen once. The sample was also reused in another study, on T cells of mothers and their children.

Sequenced sample: blood. The receptors here all came from a boy aged 5-17 years in good health. CDR3s include the opening cysteine and the closing phenylalanine or tryptophan.

v_call: TRBV29-1; cdr3_aa: CSVARLAGKETQYF
v_call: TRBV12-3/TRBV12-4; cdr3_aa: CASSPGGDRKETQYF
v_call: TRBV20-1; cdr3_aa: CSASSYSGSSYEQYF
v_call: TRBV7-2; cdr3_aa: CASSVVGTGWPFF
v_call: TRBV20-1; cdr3_aa: CSAGPRLAHEQFF
v_call: TRBV4-1; cdr3_aa: CASSQARQGIDTQYF
v_call: TRBV29-1; cdr3_aa: CSVESPGHYYGYTF
v_call: TRBV7-9; cdr3_aa: CASTPDGRGMNTEAFF
v_call: TRBV18; cdr3_aa: CASSPLGGSTEAFF
v_call: TRBV7-3; cdr3_aa: CASSPGAGYHGYTF
v_call: TRBV20-1; cdr3_aa: CSALDRRGSYEQYF
v_call: TRBV4-3; cdr3_aa: CASSQDTGKIYGYTF
v_call: TRBV4-2; cdr3_aa: CASSQGDAMYTQYF
v_call: TRBV20-1; cdr3_aa: CSARATSTLAGVGTGELFF
v_call: TRBV20-1; cdr3_aa: CSVELAGGPGNNEQFF
v_call: TRBV11-2; cdr3_aa: CASSLVSTGGTEAFF
v_call: TRBV4-3; cdr3_aa: CASSRYGQGANSPLHF
v_call: TRBV29-1; cdr3_aa: CSVSDRDTDTQYF
v_call: TRBV11-2; cdr3_aa: CASSSLDREGSTGELFF
v_call: TRBV11-2; cdr3_aa: CASSPSGSYYGYTF
v_call: TRBV29-1; cdr3_aa: CSVDGSGEDTQYF
v_call: TRBV20-1; cdr3_aa: CSASAGATNEKLFF
v_call: TRBV29-1; cdr3_aa: CSVESWGFGTEAFF
v_call: TRBV15; cdr3_aa: CATSRDFPSASSGETQYF
v_call: TRBV12-3/TRBV12-4; cdr3_aa: CASSHVGGYSPLYGQYF
v_call: TRBV5-5; cdr3_aa: CASSWNRAFVNSGEAFF
v_call: TRBV4-3; cdr3_aa: CASSQGGFGEAFF
v_call: TRBV20-1; cdr3_aa: CSARGGLAGPDTQYF
v_call: TRBV4-3; cdr3_aa: CASSPSAESSYEQYF
v_call: TRBV7-2; cdr3_aa: CASSWDRGFYEQYF
v_call: TRBV20-1; cdr3_aa: CSARESGGDTQYF
v_call: TRBV7-2; cdr3_aa: CASSLERGLNEKLFF
v_call: TRBV5-1; cdr3_aa: CASSLAVSANSPLHF
v_call: TRBV6-5; cdr3_aa: CASSYEGGGEQYF
v_call: TRBV4-3; cdr3_aa: CASSQGRQEAQYF